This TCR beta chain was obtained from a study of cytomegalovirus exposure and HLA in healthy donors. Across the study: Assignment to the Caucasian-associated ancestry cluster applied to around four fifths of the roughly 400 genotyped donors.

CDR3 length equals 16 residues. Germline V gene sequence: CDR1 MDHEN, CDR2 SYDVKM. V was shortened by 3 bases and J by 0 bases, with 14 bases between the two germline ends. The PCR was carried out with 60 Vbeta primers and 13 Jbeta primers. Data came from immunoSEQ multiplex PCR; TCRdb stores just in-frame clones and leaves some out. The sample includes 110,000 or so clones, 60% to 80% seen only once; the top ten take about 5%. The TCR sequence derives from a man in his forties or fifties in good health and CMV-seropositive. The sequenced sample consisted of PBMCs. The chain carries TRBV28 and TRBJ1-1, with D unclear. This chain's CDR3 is CASSLGRVSMNTEAFF. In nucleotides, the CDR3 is TGTGCCAGCAGTTTGGGCAGAGTAAGTATGAACACTGAAGCTTTCTTT.